This TCR beta chain comes out of a study of tumor-infiltrating lymphocytes in localized non-small cell lung cancer (dated by TCRdb to the early 2020s). Study-level background: The cohort included patients whose samples were collected after neoadjuvant chemotherapy, as well as both smokers and never-smokers and several histologies. Each patient contributed resected tumor tissue and uninvolved lung tissue from the same patient, described as non-adjacent to the tumor. In total, the ICON cohort consisted of approximately 140 surgical patients with localized non-small cell lung cancer who had their tumors resected. Alongside flow cytometry, multiplex immunofluorescence, RNA-seq, exome sequencing and proteomics, TCR sequencing was applied to the same patients as one of several integrated assays. The paired tumor versus uninvolved lung comparison of immunoSEQ T-cell fraction included 55 patients. Broader findings and caveats from the paper: Because different pieces of the same tissue were used for different assays, technical variation could not be separated from intratumor heterogeneity. Since assay coverage differed from patient to patient depending on how much tissue was available, TCR sequencing was done for only a subset of the cohort. No difference in TCR-derived T-cell fraction was observed between the flow cytometry-defined immunotypes IM1 (good prognosis) and IM2 (poor prognosis). Consistent with immunofluorescence CD3 counts, TCRbeta sequencing supported greater T cell infiltration in tumors than in uninvolved lung tissue.

This clone registers as medium-sized (0.01 to 0.1%) within its sample. No antigen is known for it. Qualities for individual bases were not recorded, and no much larger clone is one base off. The CDR3 runs 10 amino acids, cysteine and phenylalanine included. The CDR3 DNA has 30 bases and is translated from base 1. The germline V gene provides CDR1 LGHNT and CDR2 FRNRAP. Trimming at the junction amounts to 3 bases on V and 6 bases on J, and the germline ends lie 0 bases apart. TCR sequencing with the immunoSEQ assay provided the T-cell fraction in tumor and uninvolved lung tissue. Under the source paper's analysis protocol: In the survival analysis, patients were divided into a high T-cell fraction group (upper tertile) and a low T-cell fraction group (lower two tertiles), and the two groups were compared using a log-rank test. Paired tumor versus uninvolved lung differences in T-cell fraction were tested with a signed-rank test. TCRdb's version of the immuneACCESS table is confined to in-frame rearrangements and falls short of the full clone set. An unresolved V gene accounts for under half of the shortfall where checked; the remainder is of unknown origin. The DNA gave D and trimming, while V, J and clone size come from that table. Across this sample there are 3,000 to 4,500 clones, with 55% to 60% seen only once. About 13% of the sample is held by the ten biggest clonotypes.

The first patient joined ICON in 2016, and enrollment wrapped up when the last patient was enrolled in late 2018. Fresh tumor and matched uninvolved tissue for in-depth immune analyses, including TCR sequencing, were collected from a subcohort of 65 to 80 patients. No cell sorting was done, and TCR sequencing was instead run on DNA isolated from bulk tissue. Sequencing was carried out using uninvolved lung tissue not adjacent to the tumor. The chain links TRBV12-5 with TRBJ1-3; the D gene cannot be named for sure. The receptor's source is a human donor with non-small cell lung cancer. CDR3 sequence: CASGLNTIYF. The DNA sequence reads TGTGCTAGTGGTTTAAACACCATATATTTT.